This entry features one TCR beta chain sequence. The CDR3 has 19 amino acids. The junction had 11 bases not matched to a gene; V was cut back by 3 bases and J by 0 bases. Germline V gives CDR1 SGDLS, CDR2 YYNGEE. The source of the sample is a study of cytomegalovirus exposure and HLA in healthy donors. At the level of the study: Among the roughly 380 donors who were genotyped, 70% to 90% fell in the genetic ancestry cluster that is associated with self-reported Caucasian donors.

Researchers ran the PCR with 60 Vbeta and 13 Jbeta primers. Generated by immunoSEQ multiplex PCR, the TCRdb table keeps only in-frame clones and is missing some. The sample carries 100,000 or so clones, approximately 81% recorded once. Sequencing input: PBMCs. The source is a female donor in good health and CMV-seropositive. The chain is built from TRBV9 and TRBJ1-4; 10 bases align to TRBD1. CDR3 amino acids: CASSALPGQGSPTNEKLFF. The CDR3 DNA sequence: TGTGCCAGCAGCGCCCTGCCGGGACAGGGGTCCCCAACTAATGAAAAACTGTTTTTT.